This TCR beta chain was sequenced in a study of control samples from healthy donors and cancer patients. Clones were read by immunoSEQ multiplex PCR, and TCRdb kept only the in-frame ones, dropping some. The table includes 60,000 to 75,000 clones, around 87% detected once. Trimming shortened V by 3 bases and J by 8 bases, and 13 bases separated the two germline ends. This CDR3 spans 14 amino acids. Germline values: CDR1 MNHEY, CDR2 SMNVEV (reference sequence). This TCR was recovered from a woman aged 50 to 65 with head and neck cancer. This rearrangement joins TRBV27 to TRBJ1-4; D not certain. The material sequenced was PBMCs. CDR3 protein: CASSLGLRGEKLFF. The CDR3 DNA sequence: TGTGCCAGCAGTTTGGGCCTCAGAGGGGAAAAACTGTTTTTT.